Presented here are 26 T cell receptor beta chains from one specimen sequenced in a study of regulatory T cells in long-lasting Graves disease. In building TCR beta libraries, iRepertoire HTBI primers were used together with Arm-PCR of CDR3 regions. TCRdb redid the calling of the multiplex PCR reads with MiXCR, one entry per CDR3 protein. The sample lists roughly 450,000 distinct CDR3 sequences, around 24% occurring once. Stated time point: persistent/refractory GD, antithyroid drugs over 5 years with positive TRAb. Preparation of the TCR library used RNA extracted from PBMCs. Sequences were derived from peripheral blood mononuclear cells (PBMCs), sampled when the disease was refractory, from a patient treated with antithyroid drugs. These receptors were taken from a female donor with Graves disease.

The chain couples TRBV15 to TRBJ1-5; D is unclear. CDR3 size: 15 residues. Germline lookup yields CDR1 LNHNV and CDR2 YYDKDF (reference sequence). The germline V and J ends were trimmed by 5 bases and 3 bases, with 14 bases remaining between them. Here the CDR3 reads CATSLSRTSNQPQHF. CDR3 coding DNA: TGTGCCACCAGCCTGTCCCGGACGTCCAATCAGCCCCAGCATTTT.

The table lists this clonotype with a few counts. The chain couples TRBV5-1 to TRBJ2-7; the D gene could be TRBD1 or TRBD2 (6 bases each). Germline V gives CDR1 SGHRS, CDR2 YFSETQ. There are 14 residues in the CDR3. V was clipped by 3 bases and J by 2 bases, with 12 bases between them. In DNA, the CDR3 is TGCGCCAGCAGCTGGCGGGACATTGCCTACGAGCAGTACTTC. It translates to CASSWRDIAYEQYF.

There are many counts of this clonotype. The J gene is TRBJ2-7, the V gene TRBV5-1, with D possibly TRBD1 on 5 matching bases. This CDR3 has 14 residues. V lost 0 bases, J lost 2 bases, and 9 bases lay in between. Germline CDR1 SGHRS, CDR2 YFSETQ. The CDR3 DNA sequence: TGCGCCAGCAGCTTGGCAAAGGACACCTACGAGCAGTACTTC. It is translated as CASSLAKDTYEQYF.

This chain links TRBV20-1 with TRBJ2-7; the D is unclear. Trimming left V 5 bases short and J 0 bases short, with 11 bases between. The CDR3 consists of 13 residues. Per germline, CDR1 DFQATT and CDR2 SNEGSKA (reference sequence). CDR3 DNA: TGCAGTGCTCGTTCCCAGGTCTCCTACGAGCAGTACTTC. This codes for CSARSQVSYEQYF.

This clonotype was picked up many times. The V gene is TRBV7-2, the J gene TRBJ2-4, with D perhaps matching TRBD1 (6 bases). Trimming pared 4 bases from V and 0 bases from J, leaving 13 bases between. The CDR3 has 16 amino acids. Germline CDR1 and CDR2: SGHTA and FQGNSA. CDR3 residues: CASSSGDTLAKNIQYF. In DNA form, the CDR3 reads TGTGCCAGCAGCTCCGGGGACACACTAGCCAAAAACATTCAGTACTTC.

This clonotype was counted many times. This chain joins TRBV2 and TRBJ2-7, with TRBD2 matching over 8 bases. V trimming: 2 bases; J trimming: 3 bases; junction bases outside the gene matches: 12. The CDR3 contains 17 residues. Germline assignment: CDR1 SNHLY and CDR2 FYNNEI. CDR3 bases: TGTGCCAGCAGTGAAATTGGTCGGACTAGCTTTGACTACGAGCAGTACTTC. Protein sequence: CASSEIGRTSFDYEQYF. Together with reference TRBV2 and TRBJ2-7, the CDR3 gives the full variable domain: EPEVTQTPSHQVTQMGQEVILRCVPISNHLYFYWYRQILGQKVEFLVSFYNNEISEKSEIFDDQFSVERPDGSNFTLKIRSTKLEDSAMYFCASSEIGRTSFDYEQYFGPGTRLTVT.

This clonotype turned up a few times. A read error is possible here, since a much larger clone lies one base away. The J gene is TRBJ1-1, the V gene TRBV2; 9 bases agree with TRBD1. The CDR3 has 15 residues. Germline CDR1 is SNHLY and CDR2 is FYNNEI. CDR3 in amino acids: CTSSEFTGGNTEAFF. CDR3 coding DNA: TGTACCAGCAGTGAATTTACAGGGGGCAACACTGAAGCTTTCTTT.

The J gene is TRBJ1-5, the V gene TRBV29-1; a possible D gene is TRBD1 (6 bases). The CDR3 runs to 14 residues. The V end was cut by 4 bases, the J end by 1 base, with 11 bases between. Germline loops: CDR1 SQVTM, CDR2 ANQGSEA. The CDR3 nucleotides read TGCAGCGTTGTACAGGGTGGGAGCAATCAGCCCCAGCATTTT. As protein: CSVVQGGSNQPQHF.

This clonotype turned up a few times. The chain recombines TRBV2 with TRBJ1-6; no definite D call. Germline assignment: CDR1 SNHLY and CDR2 FYNNEI. Trimming cost V 0 bases and J 7 bases, with 13 bases left between them. The CDR3 sequence is 16 residues long. CDR3 in DNA: TGTGCCAGCAGTGAAGCCTTTGGCCTAGGGAATTCACCCCTCCACTTT. This translates into CASSEAFGLGNSPLHF.

This clonotype was recorded many times. The chain uses TRBV12-5 and TRBJ1-1, with D hard to call. This CDR3 spans 13 amino acids. Germline CDR1 LGHNT, CDR2 FRNRAP. Between the trimmed V and J ends, which lost 0 bases and 8 bases, there was a span of 10 bases. CDR3 in amino acids: CASGLVGSREAFF. In DNA form, the CDR3 reads TGTGCTAGTGGTTTGGTGGGGAGCCGAGAAGCTTTCTTT.

This clonotype was detected ten times or more. The chain has TRBV20-1 and TRBJ2-5; 9 nucleotides match TRBD2. V was pared by 7 bases and J by 2 bases, with 5 bases of the junction left unmatched. The germline CDR1 and CDR2 sequences are DFQATT and SNEGSKA (reference sequence). The CDR3 spans 13 residues. The CDR3 DNA reads TGCAGTGTTCAGACTAGCGGTCAAGAGACCCAGTACTTC. It translates to CSVQTSGQETQYF.

V and J are TRBV9 and TRBJ1-6; D gene ambiguous. The CDR3 is 13 residues long. The V and J ends lost 0 bases and 10 bases respectively, with 8 bases between them. Germline-derived CDR1 and CDR2 are SGDLS and YYNGEE. The CDR3: CASSVEPQSPLHF. The CDR3 coding sequence is TGTGCCAGCAGCGTAGAGCCGCAATCACCCCTCCACTTT.

This clonotype occurred a few times. Just one base apart from a much larger clone, this may be a read error. Since the CDR3 does not end with the conserved phenylalanine or tryptophan, this likely comes from a read error. This chain connects TRBV28 to TRBJ1-1, with 7 bases fitting TRBD1. V shed 6 bases and J 5 bases; nucleotides not matched to a gene: 3. There are 12 residues in the CDR3. Germline V gene sequence: CDR1 MDHEN, CDR2 SYDVKM. The CDR3 loop is CASRQGLTEAFL. CDR3 coding DNA: TGTGCCAGCAGACAGGGGTTAACTGAAGCTTTCTTG.

The chain uses TRBV24-1 and TRBJ1-1; D possibly corresponds to TRBD1 (5 bases). The CDR3 length is 19 residues. Trimming stripped 1 base from V and 2 bases from J, with 22 bases between. Germline values: CDR1 KGHDR, CDR2 SFDVKD. The CDR3 spells CATSDFRTQAPWGNTEAFF. CDR3 coding DNA: TGTGCCACCAGTGATTTTAGGACACAGGCTCCTTGGGGCAACACTGAAGCTTTCTTT.

The gene calls are TRBV2 and TRBJ1-4; no definite D call. Trimming pared 6 bases from V and 6 bases from J, leaving 11 bases between. The CDR3 loop spans 13 amino acids. Per germline, CDR1 SNHLY and CDR2 FYNNEI. Here the CDR3 reads CASSLPLHEKLFF. The CDR3 nucleotides read TGTGCCAGCAGCTTACCCCTCCATGAAAAACTGTTTTTT.

The table lists this clonotype with a few counts. The J gene is TRBJ2-4, the V gene TRBV5-1, with D tentatively TRBD1 (5 bases). Germline V CDR1 and CDR2: SGHRS, YFSETQ. V was trimmed by 0 bases and J by 9 bases, leaving 13 bases between them. The CDR3 covers 14 residues. The CDR3, as DNA: TGCGCCAGCAGCTTGGCCCGACAGTCCGGCATTCAGTACTTC. This sequence encodes CASSLARQSGIQYF.

This clonotype was seen a handful of times. J is TRBJ2-7 and V is TRBV5-5; D gene uncertain. CDR1 and CDR2 (germline): SGHKS, YYEKEE (reference sequence). There are 14 residues in the CDR3. V shed 0 bases and J shed 0 bases, with 7 bases lying between them. CDR3 amino acids: CASSLVSFSYEQYF. CDR3 sequence (DNA): TGTGCCAGCAGCTTGGTCTCATTCTCCTACGAGCAGTACTTC.

The chain links TRBV12-3 or TRBV12-4 to TRBJ2-3; no clear D gene. The CDR3 contains 13 residues. V lost 6 bases and J 4 bases, leaving 11 bases between the germline ends. The CDR3 region is CASSPNAADTQYF. For the CDR3, the DNA is TGTGCCAGCAGCCCCAACGCGGCAGATACGCAGTATTTT.

The J gene is TRBJ2-5, the V gene TRBV5-4, with TRBD1 matching over 7 bases. The CDR3 runs to 13 residues. V lost 6 bases to trimming and J lost 5 bases; unmatched junction nucleotides: 7. CDR1 and CDR2 from the germline V gene are SGHNT and YYREEE (reference sequence). This chain's CDR3 is CASTNRGVETQYF. CDR3 DNA: TGTGCCAGCACCAACAGGGGAGTGGAGACCCAGTACTTC.

The CDR3 nucleotides read TGTGCCAGTAGTAGACTAGCGAGTCGAGAGACCCAGTACTTC. This translates into CASSRLASRETQYF. The J gene is TRBJ2-5, the V gene TRBV19, with 8 bases that match TRBD2. This CDR3 is built from 14 residues. V gave up 4 bases and J gave up 4 bases; unmatched junction bases: 5. Germline assignment: CDR1 LNHDA and CDR2 SQIVND (reference sequence).

The rearrangement joins TRBV4-2 to TRBJ1-2, with D tentatively TRBD1 (5 bases). V lost 0 bases and J 8 bases, leaving 13 bases between the germline ends. The CDR3 runs to 14 residues. CDR1 LGHNA and CDR2 YNFKEQ come from the germline V gene. This chain's CDR3 is CASSQDRGVQGYTF. The CDR3 DNA sequence: TGTGCCAGCAGCCAAGATCGGGGGGTTCAAGGCTACACCTTC.

This clonotype was counted a few times. This sequence joins TRBV20-1 and TRBJ2-3, with TRBD1 matching over 7 bases. This CDR3 has 13 amino acids. V was pared by 1 base and J by 7 bases, with 5 bases of the junction left unmatched. Germline V gene data show CDR1 as DFQATT and CDR2 as SNEGSKA (reference sequence). CDR3 nucleotides: TGCAGTGCTAGAGCGTCAGGGGGTAATACGCAGTATTTT. It encodes CSARASGGNTQYF.

The chain links TRBV12-3 or TRBV12-4 to TRBJ2-5; D could derive from TRBD1 or TRBD2 (6 bases each). This CDR3 has 14 amino acids. Trimming stripped 7 bases from V and 5 bases from J, with 17 bases between. The CDR3 DNA reads as TGTGCCAGCACGCAGGAGGGGGGCGGGGAGACCCAGTACTTC. This translates into CASTQEGGGETQYF.

This clonotype came up many times. This chain connects TRBV6-1 to TRBJ2-7, with a weak D call TRBD2 (6 bases). Germline V lookup: CDR1 MNHNS, CDR2 SASEGT. The ends were cut back, 7 bases at V and 0 bases at J, with 13 bases in the middle. The CDR3 extends over 14 amino acids. CDR3 residues: CASTLGGSSYEQYF. CDR3 DNA: TGTGCCAGCACCCTTGGGGGGAGCTCCTACGAGCAGTACTTC.

This clonotype was observed many times. The chain combines TRBV12-3 or TRBV12-4 with TRBJ1-6; TRBD1 matches at 7 bases. The CDR3 sequence is 15 residues long. The ends lost 2 bases at V and 10 bases at J; junction bases unmatched: 8. CDR3 protein: CASSLRTGDGSPLHF. Written as DNA, the CDR3 is TGTGCCAGCAGTTTAAGAACAGGGGATGGCTCACCCCTCCACTTT.

A note on this clonotype: The junction departs from the called germline gene at one end, perhaps through a read error. The V gene is TRBV5-1, the J gene TRBJ2-1; tentative D call: TRBD2 (5 bases). The CDR3 spans 14 residues. The V gene's germline CDR1 is SGHRS and CDR2 YFSETQ. For the CDR3, the DNA is TGCGCCGGCAGCCATGGACTGGAAGGCAATGAGCAGTTCTTC. Protein product: CAGSHGLEGNEQFF. Full variable domain (rest looked up from reference TRBV5-1 and TRBJ2-1): KAGVTQTPRYLIKTRGQQVTLSCSPISGHRSVSWYQQTPGQGLQFLFEYFSETQRNKGNFPGRFSGRQFSNSRSEMNVSTLELGDSALYLCAGSHGLEGNEQFFGPGTRLTVL.